This T cell receptor (beta chain) was documented in a study of metastatic and nonmetastatic thyroid tumors. Study findings and constraints: It was reportedly found that TCR beta diversity was significantly higher in malignant thyroid tumors than in benign nodules, a difference seen in both blood and tumor samples.

TCRdb re-called the PCR reads with MiXCR. The sample shows some 10,000 clones, 20% to 30% of them seen only once. The entire patient cohort was treatment-naive prior to thyroid surgery. This clone has just a few counts. Antigen unknown. This CDR3 comprises 15 residues. CDR1 and CDR2 from the germline V gene are MNHEY and SMNVEV (reference sequence). Trimming removed 5 bases from V and 6 bases from J, with 17 bases in between. The rearrangement uses TRBV27 and TRBJ1-5, with a weak D call TRBD1 (6 bases). The sequenced sample was tumor tissue. The clonotype comes from a female donor with papillary thyroid cancer or a benign thyroid nodule (not recorded which). Some clones in this sample may be carry-over from other donors' samples. This CDR3 is CASSETQGYPQPQHF. For the CDR3, the DNA is TGTGCCAGCAGTGAGACACAGGGTTACCCTCAGCCCCAGCATTTT.